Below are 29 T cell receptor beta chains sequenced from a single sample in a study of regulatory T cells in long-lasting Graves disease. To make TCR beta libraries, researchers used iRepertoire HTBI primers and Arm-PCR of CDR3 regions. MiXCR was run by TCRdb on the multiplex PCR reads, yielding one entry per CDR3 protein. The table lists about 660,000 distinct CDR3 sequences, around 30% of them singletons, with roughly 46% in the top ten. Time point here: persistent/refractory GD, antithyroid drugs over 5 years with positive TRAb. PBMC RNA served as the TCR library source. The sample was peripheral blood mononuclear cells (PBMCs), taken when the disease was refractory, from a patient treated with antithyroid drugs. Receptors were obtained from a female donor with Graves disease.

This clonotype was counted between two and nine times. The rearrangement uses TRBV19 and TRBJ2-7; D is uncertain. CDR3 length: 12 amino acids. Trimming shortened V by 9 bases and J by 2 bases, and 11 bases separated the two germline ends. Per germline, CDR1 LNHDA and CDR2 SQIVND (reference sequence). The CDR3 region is CASSPRTYEQYF. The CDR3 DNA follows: TGTGCCAGCAGCCCAAGAACCTACGAGCAGTACTTC.

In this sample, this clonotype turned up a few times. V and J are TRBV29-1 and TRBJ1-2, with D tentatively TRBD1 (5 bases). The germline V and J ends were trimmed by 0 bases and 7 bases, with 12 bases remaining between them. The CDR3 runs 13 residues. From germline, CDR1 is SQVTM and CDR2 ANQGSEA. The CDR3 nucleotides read TGCAGCGTTGAAGAGGTTAGGGGCTCTGGCTACACCTTC. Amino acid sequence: CSVEEVRGSGYTF.

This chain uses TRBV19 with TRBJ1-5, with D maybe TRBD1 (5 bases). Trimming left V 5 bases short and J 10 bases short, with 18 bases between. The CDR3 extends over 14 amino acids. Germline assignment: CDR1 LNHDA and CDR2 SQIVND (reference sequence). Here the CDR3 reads CASSSRDSIVPQHF. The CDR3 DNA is TGTGCCAGTAGTTCCCGAGACAGCATAGTACCCCAGCATTTT.

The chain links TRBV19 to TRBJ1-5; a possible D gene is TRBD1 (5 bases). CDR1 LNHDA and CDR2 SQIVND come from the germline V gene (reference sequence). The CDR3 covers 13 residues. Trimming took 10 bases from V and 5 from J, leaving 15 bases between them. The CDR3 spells CAIGRDAYQPQHF. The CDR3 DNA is TGTGCCATAGGCAGGGACGCATATCAGCCCCAGCATTTT.

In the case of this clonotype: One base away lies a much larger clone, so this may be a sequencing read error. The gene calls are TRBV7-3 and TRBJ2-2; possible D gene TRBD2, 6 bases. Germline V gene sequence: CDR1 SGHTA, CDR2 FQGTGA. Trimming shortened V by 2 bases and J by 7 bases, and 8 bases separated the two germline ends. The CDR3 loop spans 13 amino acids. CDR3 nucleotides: TGTGCCAGCAGCTTAGATAGCGGCGGGGAGCTGTTTTTT. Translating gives CASSLDSGGELFF.

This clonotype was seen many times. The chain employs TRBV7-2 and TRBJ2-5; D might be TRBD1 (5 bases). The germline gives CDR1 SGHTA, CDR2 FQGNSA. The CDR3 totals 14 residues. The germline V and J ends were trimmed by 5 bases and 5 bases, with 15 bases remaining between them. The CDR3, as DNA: TGTGCCAGCAGCCCCCCAGGGCGAGAGGAGACCCAGTACTTC. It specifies CASSPPGREETQYF.

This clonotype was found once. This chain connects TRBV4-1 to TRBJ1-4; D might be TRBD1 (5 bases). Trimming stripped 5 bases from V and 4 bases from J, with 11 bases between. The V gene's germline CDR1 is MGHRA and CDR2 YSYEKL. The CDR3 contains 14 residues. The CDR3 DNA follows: TGCGCCAGCAGCAATCGGGGCCTTAATGAAAAACTGTTTTTT. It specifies CASSNRGLNEKLFF.

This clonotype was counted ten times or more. The CDR3 reads CASSLTGRYEQYF. CDR3 nucleotides: TGTGCCAGCAGTTTAACAGGGCGCTACGAGCAGTACTTC. This sequence joins TRBV12-3 or TRBV12-4 and TRBJ2-7; D is possibly TRBD1 (6 bases). This CDR3 comprises 13 residues. The V gene lost 2 bases and the J gene lost 3 bases, with 8 bases spanning the gap.

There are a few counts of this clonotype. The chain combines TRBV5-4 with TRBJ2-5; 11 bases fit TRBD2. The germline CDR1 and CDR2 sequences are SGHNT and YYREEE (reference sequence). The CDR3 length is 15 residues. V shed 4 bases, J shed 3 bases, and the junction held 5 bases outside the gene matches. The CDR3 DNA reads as TGTGCCAGCAGCCGGGGACTAGCGGCCAAAGAGACCCAGTACTTC. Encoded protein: CASSRGLAAKETQYF.

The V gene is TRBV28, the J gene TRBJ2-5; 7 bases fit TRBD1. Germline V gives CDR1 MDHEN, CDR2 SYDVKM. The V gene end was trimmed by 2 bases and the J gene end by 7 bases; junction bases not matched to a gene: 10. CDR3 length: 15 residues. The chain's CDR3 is CASSLPGTARGTQYF. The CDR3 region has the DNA TGTGCCAGCAGTTTACCCGGGACAGCCCGGGGGACCCAGTACTTC.

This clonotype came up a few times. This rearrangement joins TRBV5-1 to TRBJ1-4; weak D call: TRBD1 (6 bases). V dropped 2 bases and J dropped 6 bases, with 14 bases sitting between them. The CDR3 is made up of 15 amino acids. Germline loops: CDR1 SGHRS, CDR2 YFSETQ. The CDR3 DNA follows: TGCGCCAGCAGCTTTGCCGGACAGACACATGAAAAACTGTTTTTT. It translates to CASSFAGQTHEKLFF.

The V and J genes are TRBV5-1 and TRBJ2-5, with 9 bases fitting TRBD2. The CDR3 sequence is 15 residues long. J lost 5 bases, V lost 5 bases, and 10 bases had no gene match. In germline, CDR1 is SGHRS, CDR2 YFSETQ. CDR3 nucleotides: TGCGCCAGCAGGGCCGGGACTAGCCCGTTGGAGACCCAGTACTTC. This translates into CASRAGTSPLETQYF.

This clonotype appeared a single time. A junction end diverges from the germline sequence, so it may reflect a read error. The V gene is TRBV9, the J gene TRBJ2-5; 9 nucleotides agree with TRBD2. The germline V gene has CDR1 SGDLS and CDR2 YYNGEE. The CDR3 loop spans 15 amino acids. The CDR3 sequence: CASSVGLADQEIQYF. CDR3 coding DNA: TGTGCCAGCAGCGTGGGACTAGCAGATCAAGAGATCCAGTACTTC.

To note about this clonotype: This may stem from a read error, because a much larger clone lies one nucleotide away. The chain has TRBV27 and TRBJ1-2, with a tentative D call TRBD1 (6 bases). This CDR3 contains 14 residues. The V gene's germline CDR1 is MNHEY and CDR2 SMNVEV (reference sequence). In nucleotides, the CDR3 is TGTGCCAGCAGTACGCGACAGGCTAACTATGGCTACATCTTC. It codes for CASSTRQANYGYIF.

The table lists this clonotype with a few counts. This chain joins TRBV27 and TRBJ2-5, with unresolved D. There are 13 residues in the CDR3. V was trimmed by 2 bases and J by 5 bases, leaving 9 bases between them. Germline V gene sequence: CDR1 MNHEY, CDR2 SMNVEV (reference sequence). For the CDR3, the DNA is TGTGCCAGCAGTTTAGTGGCAGCGGAGACCCAGTACTTC. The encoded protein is CASSLVAAETQYF.

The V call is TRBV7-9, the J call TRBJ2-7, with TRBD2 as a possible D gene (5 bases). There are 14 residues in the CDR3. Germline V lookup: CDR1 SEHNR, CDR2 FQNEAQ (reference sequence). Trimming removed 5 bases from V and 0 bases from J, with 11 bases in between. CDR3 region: CASSPSGFSYEQYF. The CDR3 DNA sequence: TGTGCCAGCAGCCCGAGCGGCTTCTCCTACGAGCAGTACTTC.

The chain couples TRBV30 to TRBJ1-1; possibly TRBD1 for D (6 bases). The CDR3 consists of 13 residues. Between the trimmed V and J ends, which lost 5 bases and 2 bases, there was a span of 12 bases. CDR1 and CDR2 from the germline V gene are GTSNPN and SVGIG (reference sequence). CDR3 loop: CAWDPQGNTEAFF. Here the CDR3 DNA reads TGTGCCTGGGACCCACAGGGAAACACTGAAGCTTTCTTT.

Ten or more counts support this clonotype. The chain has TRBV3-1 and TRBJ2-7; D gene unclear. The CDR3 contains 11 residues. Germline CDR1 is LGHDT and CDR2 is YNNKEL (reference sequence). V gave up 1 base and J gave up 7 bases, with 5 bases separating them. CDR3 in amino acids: CASSQVEEQYF. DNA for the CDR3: TGTGCCAGCAGCCAAGTTGAGGAGCAGTACTTC.

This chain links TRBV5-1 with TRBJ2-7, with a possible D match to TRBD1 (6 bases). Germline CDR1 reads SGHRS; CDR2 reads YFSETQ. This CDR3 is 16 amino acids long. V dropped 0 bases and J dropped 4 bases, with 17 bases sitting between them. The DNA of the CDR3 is TGCGCCAGCAGCTTGGTGATACGGGACACGGAATACGAGCAGTACTTC. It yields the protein CASSLVIRDTEYEQYF.

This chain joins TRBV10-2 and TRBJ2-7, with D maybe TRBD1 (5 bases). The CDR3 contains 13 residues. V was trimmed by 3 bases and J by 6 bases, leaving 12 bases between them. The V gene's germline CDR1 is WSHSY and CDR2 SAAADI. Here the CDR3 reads CASSDQGSPEQYF. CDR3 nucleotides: TGCGCCAGCAGTGACCAGGGCTCTCCCGAGCAGTACTTC.

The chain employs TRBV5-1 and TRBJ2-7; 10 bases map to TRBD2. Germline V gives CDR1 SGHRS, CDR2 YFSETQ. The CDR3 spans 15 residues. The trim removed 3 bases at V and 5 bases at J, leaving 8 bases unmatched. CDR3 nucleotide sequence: TGCGCCAGCAGCTCACTAGCGGGACTCACCCACGAGCAGTACTTC. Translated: CASSSLAGLTHEQYF.

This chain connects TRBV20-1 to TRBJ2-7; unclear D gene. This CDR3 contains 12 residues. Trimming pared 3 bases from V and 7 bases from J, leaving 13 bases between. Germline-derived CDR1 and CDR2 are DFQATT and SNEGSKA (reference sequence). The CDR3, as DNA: TGCAGTGCTAGCGCTAGACAATGGGAGCAGTACTTC. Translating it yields CSASARQWEQYF.

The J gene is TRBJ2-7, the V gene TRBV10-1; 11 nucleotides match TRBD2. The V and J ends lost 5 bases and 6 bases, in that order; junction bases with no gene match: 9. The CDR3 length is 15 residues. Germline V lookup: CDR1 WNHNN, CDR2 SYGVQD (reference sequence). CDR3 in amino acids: CASSLLAGDRSEQYF. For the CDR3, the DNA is TGCGCCAGCAGTCTACTAGCGGGAGATCGGTCCGAGCAGTACTTC.

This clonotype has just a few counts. CDR3 loop: CASSLTGTGGRNYGYTF. As DNA, the CDR3 is TGCGCCAGCAGCCTGACCGGGACAGGGGGCAGAAACTATGGCTACACCTTC. The chain links TRBV5-1 to TRBJ1-2; 12 positions agree with TRBD1. The V gene's germline CDR1 is SGHRS and CDR2 YFSETQ. CDR3 length: 17 residues. V was pared by 4 bases and J by 2 bases, with 9 bases of the junction left unmatched.

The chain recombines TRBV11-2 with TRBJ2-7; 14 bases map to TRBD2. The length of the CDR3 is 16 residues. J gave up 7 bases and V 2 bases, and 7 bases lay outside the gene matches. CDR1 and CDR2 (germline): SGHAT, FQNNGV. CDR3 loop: CASSLLTSGRAREQYF. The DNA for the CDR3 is TGTGCCAGCAGCTTATTGACTAGCGGGAGGGCTAGGGAGCAGTACTTC.

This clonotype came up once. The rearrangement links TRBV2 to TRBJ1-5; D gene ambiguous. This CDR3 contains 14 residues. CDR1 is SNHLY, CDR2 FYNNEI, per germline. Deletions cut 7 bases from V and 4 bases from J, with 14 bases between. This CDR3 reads CASTRPFSNQPQHF. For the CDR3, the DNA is TGTGCCAGCACCAGACCGTTTTCAAATCAGCCCCAGCATTTT. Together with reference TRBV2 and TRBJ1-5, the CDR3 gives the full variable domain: EPEVTQTPSHQVTQMGQEVILRCVPISNHLYFYWYRQILGQKVEFLVSFYNNEISEKSEIFDDQFSVERPDGSNFTLKIRSTKLEDSAMYFCASTRPFSNQPQHFGDGTRLSIL.

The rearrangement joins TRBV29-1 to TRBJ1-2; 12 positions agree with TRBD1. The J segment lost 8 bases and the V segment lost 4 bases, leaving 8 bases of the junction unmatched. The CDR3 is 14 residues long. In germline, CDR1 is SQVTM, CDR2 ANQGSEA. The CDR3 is CSVGGDRGPRGYTF. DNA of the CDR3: TGCAGCGTTGGAGGGGACAGGGGGCCGCGAGGCTACACCTTC.

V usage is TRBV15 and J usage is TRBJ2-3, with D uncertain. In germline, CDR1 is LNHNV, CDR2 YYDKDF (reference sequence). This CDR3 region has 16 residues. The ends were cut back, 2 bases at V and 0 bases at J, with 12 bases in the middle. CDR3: CATSRSLGPSTDTQYF. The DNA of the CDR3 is TGTGCCACCAGCAGATCCCTTGGCCCTAGCACAGATACGCAGTATTTT.

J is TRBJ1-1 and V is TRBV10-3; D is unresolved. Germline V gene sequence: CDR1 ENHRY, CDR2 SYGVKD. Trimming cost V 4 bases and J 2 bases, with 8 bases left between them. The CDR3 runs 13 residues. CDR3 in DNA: TGTGCCATCAGTGTTAAGGACAACACTGAAGCTTTCTTT. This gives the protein CAISVKDNTEAFF.